The rows below give T cell receptor beta chains drawn from one sample of a study of response to subunit inactivated influenza vaccine. TCRdb ran MiXCR on the RT-PCR reads and lists one entry per CDR3 protein. The sample has approximately 520,000 distinct CDR3 sequences; over 25% are singletons. The specimen comprised CD4+ T cells sorted from PBMCs, sampled roughly 5 days after vaccination. The source of these receptors is a man aged 50 or older who received an inactivated influenza vaccine. Each CDR3 is given with its conserved first and last residue. A D gene is named only where the DNA matches it firmly. Clone size is shown for a subset of rows, as once, few, many or a class of expanded clone.

D gene	clone size	V gene	J gene	CDR3 DNA	CDR3 protein
-	-	TRBV11-2	TRBJ1-6	TGTGCCAGCAGTCTAAGGGTCGATTCACCCCTCCACTTT	CASSLRVDSPLHF
-	once	TRBV20-1	TRBJ2-3	TGCAGTGCTAGCGGGGGAAGAGGAGATACGCAGTATTTT	CSASGGRGDTQYF
-	few	TRBV15	TRBJ1-1	TGTGCCACCAGCAGAGCTCTCAATACTGAAGCTTTCTTT	CATSRALNTEAFF
-	-	TRBV6-1	TRBJ2-3	TGTGCCAGCAGTTCTTCTGAGTATACGCAGTATTTT	CASSSSEYTQYF
-	-	TRBV6-2/TRBV6-3	TRBJ1-1	TGTGCCAGCAGTTCCCCGAGCGCGTTTGGGGACACTGAAGCTTTCTTT	CASSSPSAFGDTEAFF
TRBD1	few	TRBV18	TRBJ2-4	TGTGCCAGCTCACCGATACAGGGGGGCGCGGATAACATTCAGTACTTC	CASSPIQGGADNIQYF
TRBD1	-	TRBV3-1	TRBJ1-6	TGTGCCAGCAGCCAGGCACAGGGGCAGGGTTCACCCCTCCACTTT	CASSQAQGQGSPLHF
-	-	TRBV7-2	TRBJ2-4	TGTGCCAGCAGCTTAGCGAGAGGGAATCAGTACTTC	CASSLARGNQYF
-	few	TRBV10-2	TRBJ2-5	TGCGCCAGCAGTGAACCGGGACAACAAGAGACCCAGTACTTC	CASSEPGQQETQYF
-	-	TRBV7-2	TRBJ2-3	TGTGCCAGCAGCTTAGGGACCCCGGGGTGGCGCACAGATACGCAGTATTTT	CASSLGTPGWRTDTQYF
TRBD2	few	TRBV11-2	TRBJ2-1	TGTGCCAGCAGGCCTGGACTAGCGAACAATGAGCAGTTCTTC	CASRPGLANNEQFF
-	few	TRBV10-3	TRBJ2-3	TGTGCCATCAGTGATGGGACCACGCAGTATTTT	CAISDGTTQYF
TRBD1	few	TRBV20-1	TRBJ2-3	TGCAGTGCTAGAGATCTTAAGGGGGCGTCAGATACGCAGTATTTT	CSARDLKGASDTQYF
TRBD1	many	TRBV12-3/TRBV12-4	TRBJ2-7	TGTGCCAGCAGCAGGGACAGGGGGCCTTACGAGCAGTACTTC	CASSRDRGPYEQYF
TRBD1	-	TRBV10-3	TRBJ2-2	TGTGCCACCACCGGGACAGCCACCGGGGAGCTGTTTTTT	CATTGTATGELFF
TRBD2	-	TRBV6-1	TRBJ2-3	TGTGCCAGCATTGGGGGACTAGCGGGGAGGATGGGAGATACGCAGTATTTT	CASIGGLAGRMGDTQYF
-	-	TRBV24-1	TRBJ2-1	TGTGCCACCAGTGACCCTGTAGTTGGAGGGAATGAGCAGTTCTTC	CATSDPVVGGNEQFF
-	few	TRBV5-1	TRBJ1-6	TGCGCCAGCAGCTTGGCTCCCAGCCAAGATAATTCACCCCTCCACTTT	CASSLAPSQDNSPLHF
-	few	TRBV24-1	TRBJ2-3	TGTGCCACCGGGAGTCACCTCACAGATACGCAGTATTTT	CATGSHLTDTQYF
-	many	TRBV6-1	TRBJ1-1	TGTGCCAGCATCCAAATGGGGGGTGGGACTGAAGCTTTCTTT	CASIQMGGGTEAFF
-	-	TRBV11-3	TRBJ2-2	TGTGCCAGCAGCTTAGCTGCGGGAACCACCGGGGAGCTGTTTTTT	CASSLAAGTTGELFF
TRBD1	few	TRBV7-9	TRBJ2-2	TGTGCCAGCAGGGGACAGGGCGCCGGGGAGCTGTTTTTT	CASRGQGAGELFF
-	few	TRBV5-6	TRBJ1-4	TGTGCCAGCAGCTTGGCCGGGACCTCAAATGAAAAACTGTTTTTT	CASSLAGTSNEKLFF
TRBD2	few	TRBV5-6	TRBJ2-2	TGTGCCAGCAGTAGACTAGCAGCCACCGGGGAGCTGTTTTTT	CASSRLAATGELFF
TRBD2	few	TRBV7-9	TRBJ2-7	TGTGCCAGCAGCTTAAATGGAGCCAGGGAGGGCGAGCAGTACTTC	CASSLNGAREGEQYF
TRBD2	-	TRBV20-1	TRBJ2-1	TGCAGTGCTAGTGCCGGGACTAGCGGGCGGGGGCCGCCGCAGTTCTTC	CSASAGTSGRGPPQFF
-	few	TRBV20-1	TRBJ1-2	TGCAGTGCTAGAGATCAGGTCCGCTATGGCTACACCTTC	CSARDQVRYGYTF